These T cell receptor beta chains were read from a single sample in a study of post-analysis software for immune sequencing data. TCRdb itself ran the PCR reads through MiXCR, one entry per CDR3 protein. The top ten hold about 0.5% of the sample, which has hundreds of thousands of distinct CDR3 sequences, less than 35% seen once. Source material: blood. Receptor source: a girl under 18 with multiple sclerosis. Both conserved end residues are part of each CDR3. D genes are given only for firm matches. Not all rows give a size; the values are once, few, many and, for expanded clones, a class.

>-|TRBJ2-7|TRBD2|TRBV20-1
CSAPLAGPYEQYF
TGCAGTGCCCCTCTAGCGGGGCCCTACGAGCAGTACTTC
>few|TRBJ2-7|-|TRBV20-1
CSARRLGGEQYF
TGCAGTGCTAGACGGCTTGGGGGGGAGCAGTACTTC
>-|TRBJ1-4|-|TRBV20-1
CSVDGANEKLFF
TGCAGTGTCGACGGAGCTAATGAAAAACTGTTTTTT
>few|TRBJ2-7|TRBD1|TRBV7-9
CASSEGPGGIGEQYF
TGTGCCAGCAGCGAAGGGCCAGGGGGAATTGGCGAGCAGTACTTC
>-|TRBJ2-7|TRBD2|TRBV6-6
CASNSGRSYEQYF
TGTGCCAGCAACAGCGGGAGGTCCTACGAGCAGTACTTC
>-|TRBJ2-1|TRBD2|TRBV27
CASSLYPGTSGSGRFF
TGTGCCAGCAGTTTATATCCGGGGACTAGCGGGAGTGGTAGGTTCTTC
>-|TRBJ1-1|-|TRBV6-1
CASSEAVPGSVMNTEAFF
TGTGCCAGCAGTGAAGCGGTCCCCGGTAGTGTTATGAACACTGAAGCTTTCTTT
>few|TRBJ1-5|TRBD1|TRBV29-1
CSGGGQGDQPQHF
TGCAGCGGGGGCGGGCAGGGGGATCAGCCCCAGCATTTT
>few|TRBJ1-6|-|TRBV6-5
CASSRGLGSPLHF
TGTGCCAGCAGCCGGGGCTTAGGGTCACCCCTCCACTTT
>-|TRBJ2-7|-|TRBV28
CASSLYLANEQYF
TGTGCCAGCAGTTTATACCTTGCCAATGAGCAGTACTTC
>many|TRBJ2-4|-|TRBV4-2
CASSQQGSKNIQYF
TGTGCCAGCAGCCAACAGGGGTCCAAAAACATTCAGTACTTC
>-|TRBJ2-1|TRBD1|TRBV6-5
CASSYASPGTGATNEQFF
TGTGCCAGCAGTTACGCCTCGCCCGGGACAGGGGCGACGAATGAGCAGTTCTTC
>-|TRBJ1-1|-|TRBV7-2
CASTRAMNTEAFF
TGTGCCAGCACGAGGGCCATGAACACTGAAGCTTTCTTT
>few|TRBJ1-1|-|TRBV6-5
CASSYLSGAGENTEAFF
TGTGCCAGCAGTTACTTGTCGGGTGCAGGAGAGAACACTGAAGCTTTCTTT
>-|TRBJ2-1|-|TRBV20-1
CSARGLVPGLNNEQFF
TGCAGTGCTAGAGGCCTGGTGCCCGGACTCAACAATGAGCAGTTCTTC
>-|TRBJ2-7|-|TRBV20-1
CSAREQGSEQYF
TGCAGTGCTAGAGAACAGGGTAGCGAGCAGTACTTC
>-|TRBJ2-1|-|TRBV15
CATSRGGLERDEQFF
TGTGCCACCAGCAGAGGGGGCTTGGAAAGGGATGAGCAGTTCTTC
>-|TRBJ2-3|TRBD2|TRBV2
CASSARTSGTADTQYF
TGTGCCAGCAGTGCCCGGACTAGCGGGACGGCAGATACGCAGTATTTT
>-|TRBJ2-5|-|TRBV5-1
CASSLGGAYQETQYF
TGCGCCAGCAGCTTGGGGGGGGCTTACCAAGAGACCCAGTACTTC
>-|TRBJ2-7|-|TRBV24-1
CATRGVPDEQYF
TGTGCCACCAGAGGGGTCCCCGACGAGCAGTACTTC
>-|TRBJ2-7|TRBD2|TRBV29-1
CSAVAGLAYEQYF
TGCAGCGCCGTAGCGGGACTAGCCTACGAGCAGTACTTC
>once|TRBJ2-4|TRBD2|TRBV5-5
CASSPGLGRERGNIQYF
TGTGCCAGCAGCCCTGGGCTTGGGCGGGAGAGGGGAAACATTCAGTACTTC
>-|TRBJ2-5|-|TRBV6-2/TRBV6-3
CASSYPALETQYF
TGTGCCAGCAGTTACCCGGCCTTGGAGACCCAGTACTTC
>few|TRBJ2-3|TRBD1|TRBV6-5
CATRTGPDTQYF
TGTGCCACCCGGACAGGGCCAGATACGCAGTATTTT
>-|TRBJ2-7|-|TRBV6-6
CASSYSTGPYEQYF
TGTGCCAGCAGTTACTCGACAGGACCCTACGAGCAGTACTTC
>-|TRBJ2-7|TRBD1|TRBV29-1
CSVARTGARDEQYF
TGCAGCGTTGCGAGGACAGGGGCCCGGGACGAGCAGTACTTC
>-|TRBJ1-2|TRBD1|TRBV29-1
CSVEGGRQGRYYGYTF
TGCAGCGTTGAAGGGGGGAGACAGGGCCGTTACTATGGCTACACCTTC
>-|TRBJ1-1|-|TRBV20-1
CSARGPDPEAFF
TGCAGTGCTAGGGGTCCCGATCCTGAAGCTTTCTTT
>once|TRBJ2-5|-|TRBV9
CASRGNGVTEQYF
TGTGCCAGCAGGGGGAACGGGGTTACTGAGCAGTACTTC
>few|TRBJ2-1|-|TRBV12-3/TRBV12-4
CASCRRDPVGDEQFF
TGTGCCAGCTGTAGGCGGGACCCCGTAGGGGATGAGCAGTTCTTC
>-|TRBJ2-3|-|TRBV29-1
CSVDSGIRTDTQYF
TGCAGCGTTGACTCAGGGATAAGAACAGATACGCAGTATTTT
>-|TRBJ2-7|-|TRBV3-1
CASSQAWGYYEQYF
TGTGCCAGCAGCCAAGCATGGGGCTACTACGAGCAGTACTTC
>many|TRBJ2-3|-|TRBV28
CASSFSGTDTQYF
TGTGCCAGCAGTTTCTCGGGAACAGATACGCAGTATTTT
>few|TRBJ1-5|-|TRBV28
CASSFVGGGQPQHF
TGTGCCAGCAGTTTTGTGGGGGGCGGTCAGCCCCAGCATTTT
>few|TRBJ2-3|TRBD2|TRBV20-1
CSATRTSAITDTQYF
TGCAGTGCTACGCGGACTAGCGCAATCACAGATACGCAGTATTTT
>-|TRBJ2-1|TRBD1|TRBV3-1
CASSQEGTGGNEQFF
TGTGCCAGCAGCCAAGAAGGGACAGGGGGGAATGAGCAGTTCTTC
>-|TRBJ1-1|-|TRBV10-3
CAISDREGTEAFF
TGTGCCATCAGTGACAGGGAAGGCACTGAAGCTTTCTTT
>-|TRBJ1-5|-|TRBV27
CASSPRVDKVSPQHF
TGTGCCAGCAGTCCAAGGGTGGACAAAGTATCGCCCCAGCATTTT
>-|TRBJ2-7|TRBD1|TRBV9
CASSPSPGQVSYEQYF
TGTGCCAGCAGCCCTAGCCCGGGACAGGTCTCCTACGAGCAGTACTTC
>-|TRBJ2-5|TRBD2|TRBV7-8
CASSLGEREGETQYF
TGTGCCAGCAGCTTAGGGGAAAGGGAGGGGGAGACCCAGTACTTC
>few|TRBJ2-5|TRBD2|TRBV5-1
CASSLKPSGARWSETQYF
TGCGCCAGCAGCTTGAAGCCCAGCGGGGCTAGATGGAGTGAGACCCAGTACTTC
>few|TRBJ1-5|TRBD1|TRBV28
CASSLGQGTVYSNQPQHF
TGTGCCAGCAGTTTGGGACAGGGGACCGTTTATAGCAATCAGCCCCAGCATTTT